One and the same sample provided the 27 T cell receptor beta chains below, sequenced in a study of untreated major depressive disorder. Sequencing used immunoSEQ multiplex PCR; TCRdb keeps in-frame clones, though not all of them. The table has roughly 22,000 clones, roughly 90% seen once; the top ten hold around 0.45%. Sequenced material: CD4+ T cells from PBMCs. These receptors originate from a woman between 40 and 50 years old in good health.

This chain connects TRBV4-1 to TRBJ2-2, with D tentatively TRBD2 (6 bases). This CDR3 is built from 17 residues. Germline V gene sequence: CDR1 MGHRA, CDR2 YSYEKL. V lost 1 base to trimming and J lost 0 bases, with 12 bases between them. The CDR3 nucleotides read TGCGCCAGCAGCCAAGCTCCGAGCGGGCCGAACACCGGGGAGCTGTTTTTT. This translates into CASSQAPSGPNTGELFF.

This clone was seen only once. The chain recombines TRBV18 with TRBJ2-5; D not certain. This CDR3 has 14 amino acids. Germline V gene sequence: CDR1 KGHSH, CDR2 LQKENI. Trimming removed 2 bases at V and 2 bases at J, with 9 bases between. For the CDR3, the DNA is TGTGCCAGCTCACCAAGTGGCAGGCAAGAGACCCAGTACTTC. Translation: CASSPSGRQETQYF. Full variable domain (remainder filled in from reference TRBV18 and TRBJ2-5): NAGVMQNPRHLVRRRGQEARLRCSPMKGHSHVYWYRQLPEEGLKFMVYLQKENIIDESGMPKERFSAEFPKEGPSILRIQQVVRGDSAAYFCASSPSGRQETQYFGPGTRLLVL.

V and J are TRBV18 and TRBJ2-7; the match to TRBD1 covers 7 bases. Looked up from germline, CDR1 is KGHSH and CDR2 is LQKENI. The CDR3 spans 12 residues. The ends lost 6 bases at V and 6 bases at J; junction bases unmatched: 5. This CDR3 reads CASSPRQGEQYV. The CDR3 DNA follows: TGTGCCAGCTCTCCTCGACAGGGCGAGCAGTACGTC.

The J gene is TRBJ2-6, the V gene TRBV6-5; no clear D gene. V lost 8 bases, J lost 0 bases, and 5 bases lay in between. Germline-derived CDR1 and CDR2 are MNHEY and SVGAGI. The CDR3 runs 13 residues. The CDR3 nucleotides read TGTGCCAGCCGCTACTCTGGGGCCAACGTCCTGACTTTC. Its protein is CASRYSGANVLTF.

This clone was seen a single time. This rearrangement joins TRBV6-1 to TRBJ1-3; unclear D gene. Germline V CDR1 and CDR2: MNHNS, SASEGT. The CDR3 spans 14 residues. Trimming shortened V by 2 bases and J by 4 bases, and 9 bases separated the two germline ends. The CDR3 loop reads CASSERSAGNTIYF. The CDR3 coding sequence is TGTGCCAGCAGTGAAAGGTCAGCAGGAAACACCATATATTTT.

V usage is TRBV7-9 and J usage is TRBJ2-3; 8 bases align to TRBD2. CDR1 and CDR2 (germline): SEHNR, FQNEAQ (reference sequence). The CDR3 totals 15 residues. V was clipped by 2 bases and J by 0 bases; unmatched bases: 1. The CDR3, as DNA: TGTGCCAGCAGCTTACTAGCGGGTAGCACAGATACGCAGTATTTT. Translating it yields CASSLLAGSTDTQYF.

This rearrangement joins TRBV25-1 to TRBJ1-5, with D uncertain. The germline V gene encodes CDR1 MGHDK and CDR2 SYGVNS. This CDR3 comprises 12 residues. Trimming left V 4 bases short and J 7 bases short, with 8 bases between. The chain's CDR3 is CASSGVGQPQHF. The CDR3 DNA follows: TGTGCCAGCAGTGGGGTAGGACAGCCCCAGCATTTT.

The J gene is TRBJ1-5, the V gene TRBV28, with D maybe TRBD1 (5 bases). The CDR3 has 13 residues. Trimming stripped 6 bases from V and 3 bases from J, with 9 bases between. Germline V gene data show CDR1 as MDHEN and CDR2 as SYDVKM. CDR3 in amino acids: CASRGTANQPQHF. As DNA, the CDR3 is TGTGCCAGCAGGGGGACGGCCAATCAGCCCCAGCATTTT.

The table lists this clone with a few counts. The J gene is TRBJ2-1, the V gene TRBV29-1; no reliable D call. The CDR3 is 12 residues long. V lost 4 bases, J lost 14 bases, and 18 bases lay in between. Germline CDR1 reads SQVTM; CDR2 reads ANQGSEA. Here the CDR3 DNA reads TGCAGCGTTGGTTTGCTTAGTCCGAGTGAGTTCTTC. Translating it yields CSVGLLSPSEFF.

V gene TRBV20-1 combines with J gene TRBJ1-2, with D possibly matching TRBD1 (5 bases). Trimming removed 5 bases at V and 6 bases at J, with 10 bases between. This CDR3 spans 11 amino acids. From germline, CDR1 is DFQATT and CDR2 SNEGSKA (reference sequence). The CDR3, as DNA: TGCAGTGCTGGGGGGGATAATGGCTACACCTTC. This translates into CSAGGDNGYTF.

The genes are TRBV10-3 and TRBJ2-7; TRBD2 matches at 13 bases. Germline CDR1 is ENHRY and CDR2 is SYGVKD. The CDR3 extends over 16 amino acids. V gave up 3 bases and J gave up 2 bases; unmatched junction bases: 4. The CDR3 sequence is CAISDGTSGTPYEQYF. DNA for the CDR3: TGTGCCATCAGTGATGGGACTAGCGGGACCCCCTACGAGCAGTACTTC.

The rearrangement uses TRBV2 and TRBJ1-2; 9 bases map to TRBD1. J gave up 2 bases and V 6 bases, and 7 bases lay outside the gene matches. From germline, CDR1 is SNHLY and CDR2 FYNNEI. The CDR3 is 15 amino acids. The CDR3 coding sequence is TGTGCCAGCAGAACCACTGGGACAGGGAACTATGGCTACACCTTC. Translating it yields CASRTTGTGNYGYTF.

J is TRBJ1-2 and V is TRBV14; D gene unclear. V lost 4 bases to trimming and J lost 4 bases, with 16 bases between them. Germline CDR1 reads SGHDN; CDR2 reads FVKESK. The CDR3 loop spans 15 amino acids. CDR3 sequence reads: CASSLTRESPYGYTF. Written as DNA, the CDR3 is TGTGCCAGCAGCCTGACGCGGGAATCTCCCTATGGCTACACCTTC.

The CDR3 sequence: CASSLGQGGIDTQYF. In nucleotides, the CDR3 is TGTGCCAGCAGCCTGGGACAGGGAGGGATTGATACGCAGTATTTT. The gene calls are TRBV6-5 and TRBJ2-3; 9 positions agree with TRBD1. CDR1 and CDR2 from the germline V gene are MNHEY and SVGAGI. The CDR3 has 15 amino acids. V lost 6 bases to trimming and J lost 6 bases; unmatched junction nucleotides: 10.

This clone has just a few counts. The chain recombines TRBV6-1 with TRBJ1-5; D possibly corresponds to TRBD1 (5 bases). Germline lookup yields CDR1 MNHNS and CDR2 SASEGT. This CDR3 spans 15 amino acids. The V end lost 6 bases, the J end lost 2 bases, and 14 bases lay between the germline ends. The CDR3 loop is CASSVGLGGNQPQHF. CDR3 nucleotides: TGTGCCAGCAGCGTCGGCCTGGGGGGCAATCAGCCCCAGCATTTT.

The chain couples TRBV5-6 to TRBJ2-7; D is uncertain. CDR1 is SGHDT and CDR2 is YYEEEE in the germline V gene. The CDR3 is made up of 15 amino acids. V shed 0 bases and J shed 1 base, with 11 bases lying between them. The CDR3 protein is CASSLGPITSYEQYV. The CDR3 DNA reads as TGTGCCAGCAGCTTGGGACCGATTACATCCTACGAGCAGTACGTC.

The CDR3 sequence is CASSFDQGESEQFF. DNA of the CDR3: TGTGCCAGCAGCTTTGATCAGGGTGAAAGTGAGCAGTTCTTC. The rearrangement joins TRBV5-6 to TRBJ2-1, with D perhaps matching TRBD1 (5 bases). In germline, CDR1 is SGHDT, CDR2 YYEEEE. The V and J ends lost 2 bases and 9 bases respectively, with 15 bases between them. This CDR3 has 14 amino acids.

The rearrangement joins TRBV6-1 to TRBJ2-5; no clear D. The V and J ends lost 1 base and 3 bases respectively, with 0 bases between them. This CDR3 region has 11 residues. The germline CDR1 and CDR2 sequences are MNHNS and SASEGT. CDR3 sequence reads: CASSEEETQYF. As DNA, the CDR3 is TGTGCCAGCAGTGAAGAAGAGACCCAGTACTTC.

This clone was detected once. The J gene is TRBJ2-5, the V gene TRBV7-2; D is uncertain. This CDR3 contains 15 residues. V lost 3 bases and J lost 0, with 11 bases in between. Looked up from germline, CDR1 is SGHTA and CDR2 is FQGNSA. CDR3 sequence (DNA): TGTGCCAGCAGCTTTATTCCTAGTTACCAAGAGACCCAGTACTTC. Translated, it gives CASSFIPSYQETQYF.

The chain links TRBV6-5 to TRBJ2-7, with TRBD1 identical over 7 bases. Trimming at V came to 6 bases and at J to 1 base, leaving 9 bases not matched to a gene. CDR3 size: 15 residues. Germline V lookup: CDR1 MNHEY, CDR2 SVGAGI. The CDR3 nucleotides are TGTGCCAGCAGCTCGTTCAGACAGGGATCCTACGAGCAGTACTTC. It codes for CASSSFRQGSYEQYF.

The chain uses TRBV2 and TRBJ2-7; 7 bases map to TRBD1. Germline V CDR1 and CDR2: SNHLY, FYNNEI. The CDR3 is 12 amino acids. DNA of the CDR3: TGTGCCAGCAGTGGACAGGGTTCTTTCAGGCGAGTC. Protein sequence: CASSGQGSFRRV.

DNA for the CDR3: TGCGCCAGCAGCCGGGAGTCACTAGCGGGGGCGTACACCGGGGAGCTGTTTTTT. Protein: CASSRESLAGAYTGELFF. The rearrangement joins TRBV4-3 to TRBJ2-2, with 11 bases aligning to TRBD2. The V segment lost 4 bases and the J segment 3 bases; nucleotides outside the gene matches: 10. This CDR3 contains 18 residues. Germline loops: CDR1 LGHNA, CDR2 YSLEER.

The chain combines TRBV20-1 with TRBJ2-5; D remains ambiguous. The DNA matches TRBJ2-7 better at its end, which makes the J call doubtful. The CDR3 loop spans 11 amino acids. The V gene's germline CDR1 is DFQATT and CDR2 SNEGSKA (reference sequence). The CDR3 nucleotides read TGCAGTGCTAGAGCGGGCTACGAGCAGTACTTC. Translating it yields CSARAGYEQYF.

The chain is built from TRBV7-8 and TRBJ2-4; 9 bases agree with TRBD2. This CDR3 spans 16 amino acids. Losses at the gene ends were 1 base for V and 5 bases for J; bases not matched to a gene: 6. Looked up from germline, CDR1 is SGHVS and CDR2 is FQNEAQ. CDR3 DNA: TGTGCCAGCAGCTTAGGTGGTAGCGGGAGCCAAAACATTCAGTACTTC. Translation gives CASSLGGSGSQNIQYF.

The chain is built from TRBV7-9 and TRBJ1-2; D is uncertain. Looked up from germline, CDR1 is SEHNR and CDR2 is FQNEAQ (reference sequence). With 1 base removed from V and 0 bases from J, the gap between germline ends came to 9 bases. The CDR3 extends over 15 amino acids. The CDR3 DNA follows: TGTGCCAGCAGCTTAGGGGGTTCAGCTAACTATGGCTACACCTTC. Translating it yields CASSLGGSANYGYTF.

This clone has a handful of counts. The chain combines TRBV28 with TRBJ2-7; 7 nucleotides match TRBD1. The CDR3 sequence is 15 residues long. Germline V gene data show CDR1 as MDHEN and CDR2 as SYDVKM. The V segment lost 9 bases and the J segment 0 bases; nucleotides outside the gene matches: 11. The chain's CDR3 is CASQPGQRSSYEQYV. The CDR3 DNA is TGTGCCAGTCAGCCGGGACAGCGGAGCTCCTACGAGCAGTACGTC.

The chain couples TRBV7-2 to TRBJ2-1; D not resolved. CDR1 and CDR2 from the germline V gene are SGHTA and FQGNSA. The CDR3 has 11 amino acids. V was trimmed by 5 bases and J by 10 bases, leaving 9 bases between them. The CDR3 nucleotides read TGTGCCAGCAGCCCCAATCGGGAGCAGTTCTTC. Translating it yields CASSPNREQFF.